Each of the 23 T cell receptor beta chains below was sequenced from the same sample in a study of vaccination and CD4 T cells after COVID-19. The Oncomine TCR Beta short-read assay sequenced DNA from cultured CD4+ T cells. MiXCR, run by TCRdb on the PCR reads, gives a single entry per CDR3 protein. The table shows 7,500 to 9,500 distinct CDR3 sequences, with around 66% occurring only once. Which antigens these TCRs recognize remains unknown. Treatment: roughly ten-day PBMC culture with coronavirus spike peptide pools or control peptides (ViraFEST assay). Sequenced material: cultured CD4+ T cells from blood, taken after SARS-CoV-2 vaccination. These receptors were taken from a human donor with COVID-19.

The V call is TRBV11-3, the J call TRBJ2-7, with TRBD2 matching 9 bases. Germline-derived CDR1 and CDR2 are SGHNT and YENEEA. The junction had 4 bases not matched to a gene; V was cut back by 3 bases and J by 7 bases. CDR3 length: 13 residues. CDR3 bases: TGTGCCAGCAGCTTCTCGACTAGCGGAGAGCAGTACTTC. Translating gives CASSFSTSGEQYF.

V is TRBV27 and J is TRBJ1-2, with 9 bases fitting TRBD1. V shed 3 bases and J 4 bases; nucleotides not matched to a gene: 3. The CDR3 sequence is 14 residues long. Germline V CDR1 and CDR2: MNHEY, SMNVEV (reference sequence). The CDR3 loop is CASSFVTGGYGYTF. The CDR3 nucleotides are TGTGCCAGCAGTTTTGTGACAGGGGGCTATGGCTACACCTTC.

The chain carries TRBV7-2 and TRBJ2-2; D gene ambiguous. The CDR3 loop spans 16 amino acids. In germline, CDR1 is SGHTA, CDR2 FQGNSA. V lost 0 bases to trimming and J lost 1 base, with 9 bases between them. The CDR3 DNA follows: TGTGCCAGCAGCTTAGCGGGCGGCAGGAACACCGGGGAGCTGTTTTTT. It translates to CASSLAGGRNTGELFF.

In DNA, the CDR3 is TGTGCCAGCAGCTCAGGGGGCTCTAGAGATACGCAGTATTTT. Translation gives CASSSGGSRDTQYF. The chain carries TRBV7-3 and TRBJ2-3; TRBD1 matches 8 bases. The CDR3 length is 14 residues. V lost 4 bases, J lost 5 bases, and 5 bases stayed unmatched. Germline V gives CDR1 SGHTA, CDR2 FQGTGA.

The table lists this clonotype with a few counts. The chain is built from TRBV27 and TRBJ2-6, with TRBD1 identical over 9 bases. This CDR3 is built from 19 residues. Trimming at V came to 3 bases and at J to 0 bases, leaving 9 bases not matched to a gene. CDR1 is MNHEY and CDR2 is SMNVEV in the germline V gene (reference sequence). The CDR3 nucleotides read TGTGCCAGCAGTTTGCGGACAGGGGATCCTTTCTCTGGGGCCAACGTCCTGACTTTC. Encoded protein: CASSLRTGDPFSGANVLTF. Supplemented by reference TRBV27 and TRBJ2-6, the full variable domain reads EAQVTQNPRYLITVTGKKLTVTCSQNMNHEYMSWYRQDPGLGLRQIYYSMNVEVTDKGDVPEGYKVSRKEKRNFPLILESPSPNQTSLYFCASSLRTGDPFSGANVLTFGAGSRLTVL.

The gene calls are TRBV10-3 and TRBJ2-3, with 14 nucleotides matching TRBD2. Germline loops: CDR1 ENHRY, CDR2 SYGVKD. After removal of 6 bases from V and 3 bases from J, the junction contained 8 bases not matched to a gene. CDR3 length: 17 residues. This chain's CDR3 is CAIRPGLAGAVTDTQYF. The CDR3 DNA follows: TGTGCCATCAGGCCGGGACTAGCGGGGGCCGTTACAGATACGCAGTATTTT.

CDR3 nucleotide sequence: TGTGCCAGCAGTTTTGGGGGCCGGGGAAGTCCCACAGATACGCAGTATTTT. This gives the protein CASSFGGRGSPTDTQYF. The J gene is TRBJ2-3, the V gene TRBV27; perhaps TRBD1 as D (6 bases). Germline V gives CDR1 MNHEY, CDR2 SMNVEV (reference sequence). CDR3 length: 17 residues. V gave up 3 bases and J gave up 2 bases, with 18 bases separating them.

This chain links TRBV7-2 with TRBJ2-5; D is uncertain. Germline V gives CDR1 SGHTA, CDR2 FQGNSA. The CDR3 covers 16 residues. The V end was cut by 2 bases, the J end by 5 bases, with 18 bases between. The CDR3 protein is CASSLSSRLVGETQYF. CDR3 coding DNA: TGTGCCAGCAGCTTAAGTTCCCGGCTGGTAGGGGAGACCCAGTACTTC.

The genes are TRBV7-2 and TRBJ2-3, with D possibly matching TRBD2 (5 bases). CDR3 size: 15 residues. Germline CDR1 is SGHTA and CDR2 is FQGNSA. Trimming left V 4 bases short and J 0 bases short, with 11 bases between. DNA of the CDR3: TGTGCCAGCAGCTCAAGCGGCCAGAGCACAGATACGCAGTATTTT. As protein: CASSSSGQSTDTQYF.

The V and J genes are TRBV19 and TRBJ2-3; D gene ambiguous. The CDR3 sequence is 13 residues long. Looked up from germline, CDR1 is LNHDA and CDR2 is SQIVND (reference sequence). V was trimmed by 9 bases and J by 6 bases, leaving 16 bases between them. Here the CDR3 DNA reads TGTGCCAGCCGCCAGTTCCGTTTTGATACGCAGTATTTT. Its translation: CASRQFRFDTQYF.

The chain is built from TRBV11-3 and TRBJ1-2; D gene uncertain. Germline CDR1 is SGHNT and CDR2 is YENEEA. The CDR3 consists of 15 residues. Trimming left V 0 bases short and J 8 bases short, with 16 bases between. The CDR3 coding sequence is TGTGCCAGCAGCTTAGATCGGAAGGCCCCACTAGGCTACACCTTC. This gives the protein CASSLDRKAPLGYTF. Looking up the rest from reference TRBV11-3 and TRBJ1-2 gives the full variable domain: EAGVVQSPRYKIIEKKQPVAFWCNPISGHNTLYWYLQNLGQGPELLIRYENEEAVDDSQLPKDRFSAERLKGVDSTLKIQPAELGDSAVYLCASSLDRKAPLGYTFGSGTRLTVV.

This clonotype was found a few times. J is TRBJ2-5 and V is TRBV4-1, with 11 bases aligning to TRBD2. Germline CDR1 MGHRA, CDR2 YSYEKL. The trim removed 0 bases at V and 5 bases at J, leaving 14 bases unmatched. This CDR3 contains 19 residues. CDR3 amino acids: CASSQEGLAGGPRRETQYF. DNA for the CDR3: TGCGCCAGCAGCCAAGAGGGGTTAGCGGGGGGGCCACGGCGGGAGACCCAGTACTTC.

The chain employs TRBV20-1 and TRBJ1-2; TRBD1 is a possible D gene (5 bases). V was shortened by 0 bases and J by 6 bases, with 20 bases between the two germline ends. Germline CDR1 and CDR2: DFQATT and SNEGSKA (reference sequence). This CDR3 spans 16 amino acids. This CDR3 reads CSAREGPQKGKHGYTF. DNA for the CDR3: TGCAGTGCTAGAGAGGGCCCCCAAAAGGGGAAGCATGGCTACACCTTC.

This chain connects TRBV20-1 to TRBJ1-5; D is ambiguous. The V and J ends lost 0 bases and 5 bases respectively, with 17 bases between them. The CDR3 is 16 amino acids. Germline assignment: CDR1 DFQATT and CDR2 SNEGSKA (reference sequence). The CDR3 protein is CSARDGFDAGDQPQHF. DNA of the CDR3: TGCAGTGCTAGAGACGGATTCGACGCCGGGGATCAGCCCCAGCATTTT.

This clonotype occurred once. The chain uses TRBV27 and TRBJ2-5; the match to TRBD2 covers 10 bases. The CDR3 is 16 residues long. The ends lost 6 bases at V and 5 bases at J; junction bases unmatched: 12. Germline loops: CDR1 MNHEY, CDR2 SMNVEV (reference sequence). The DNA for the CDR3 is TGTGCCAGCAGCTCCGTGGAAGCGGGGGGGCGGGAGACCCAGTACTTC. Amino acid sequence: CASSSVEAGGRETQYF.

The chain uses TRBV25-1 and TRBJ2-3, with a possible D match to TRBD2 (5 bases). V lost 5 bases and J 1 base, leaving 10 bases between the germline ends. CDR3 length: 14 amino acids. From germline, CDR1 is MGHDK and CDR2 SYGVNS. The CDR3 loop is CASSREGRTDTQYF. The CDR3 DNA follows: TGTGCCAGCAGTAGAGAGGGTCGCACAGATACGCAGTATTTT.

This clonotype was found once. This chain joins TRBV7-9 and TRBJ1-6; D may be TRBD1 (5 bases). Per the germline V gene, CDR1 is SEHNR and CDR2 is FQNEAQ (reference sequence). This CDR3 spans 15 amino acids. Trimming took off 3 bases at V and 8 bases at J, with 14 bases between the two ends. The CDR3 sequence is CASSLTALGDSPLHF. CDR3 in DNA: TGTGCCAGCAGCTTGACAGCGCTTGGTGATTCACCCCTCCACTTT.

The V and J genes are TRBV27 and TRBJ1-2; tentatively, D is TRBD1 (6 bases). CDR3 size: 15 residues. Germline V CDR1 and CDR2: MNHEY, SMNVEV (reference sequence). V was shortened by 2 bases and J by 4 bases, with 14 bases between the two germline ends. This chain's CDR3 is CASSLRGTNLYGYTF. In DNA, the CDR3 is TGTGCCAGCAGTTTAAGGGGGACAAATCTCTATGGCTACACCTTC.

The chain has TRBV27 and TRBJ2-2; 7 positions match TRBD1. This CDR3 contains 16 residues. Germline V gene data show CDR1 as MNHEY and CDR2 as SMNVEV (reference sequence). With V trimmed by 6 bases and J by 1 base, 8 bases remained unmatched. In DNA, the CDR3 is TGTGCCAGCAGACCCAACGGACAGGTGAACACCGGGGAGCTGTTTTTT. Its translation is CASRPNGQVNTGELFF.

The V and J genes are TRBV24-1 and TRBJ1-5; D possibly corresponds to TRBD1 (6 bases). The CDR3 has 17 residues. Trimming took 5 bases from V and 2 from J, leaving 18 bases between them. Germline V lookup: CDR1 KGHDR, CDR2 SFDVKD. The DNA for the CDR3 is TGTGCCACCAGTGCCGGACAGAGAATGGGGGGCAATCAGCCCCAGCATTTT. The encoded protein is CATSAGQRMGGNQPQHF.

This clonotype was observed a handful of times. The chain has TRBV7-3 and TRBJ2-7, with 8 positions matching TRBD2. This CDR3 is 15 amino acids long. With V trimmed by 3 bases and J by 3 bases, 7 bases remained unmatched. Germline values: CDR1 SGHTA, CDR2 FQGTGA. CDR3 in amino acids: CASSFSGGPLYEQYF. The CDR3 bases are TGTGCCAGCAGCTTTTCGGGGGGGCCTCTCTACGAGCAGTACTTC.

This clonotype was seen just once. V usage is TRBV5-1 and J usage is TRBJ2-5; tentative D call: TRBD1 (6 bases). The ends were cut back, 4 bases at V and 5 bases at J, with 18 bases in the middle. Germline assignment: CDR1 SGHRS and CDR2 YFSETQ. The CDR3 sequence is 15 residues long. CDR3 sequence reads: CASSPGRGLRETQYF. CDR3 sequence (DNA): TGCGCCAGCAGCCCCGGCAGGGGATTGAGGGAGACCCAGTACTTC.

A few counts support this clonotype. This rearrangement joins TRBV6-2 or TRBV6-3 to TRBJ1-1, with TRBD1 matching over 12 bases. The CDR3 sequence is 16 residues long. The germline V gene encodes CDR1 MNHEY and CDR2 SVGEGT. V lost 7 bases, J lost 5 bases, and 11 bases stayed unmatched. CDR3 protein: CASIKGQGARGTEAFF. CDR3 DNA sequence: TGTGCCAGCATCAAGGGACAGGGGGCGCGAGGTACTGAAGCTTTCTTT.